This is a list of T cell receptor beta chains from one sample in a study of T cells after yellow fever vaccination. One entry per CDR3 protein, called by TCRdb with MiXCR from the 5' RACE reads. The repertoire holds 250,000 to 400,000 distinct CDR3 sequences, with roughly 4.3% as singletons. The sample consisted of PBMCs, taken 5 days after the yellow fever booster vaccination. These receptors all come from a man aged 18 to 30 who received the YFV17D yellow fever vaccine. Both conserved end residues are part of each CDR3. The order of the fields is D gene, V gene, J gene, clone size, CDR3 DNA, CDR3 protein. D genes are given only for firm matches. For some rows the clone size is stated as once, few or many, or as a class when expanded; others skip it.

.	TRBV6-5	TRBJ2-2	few	TGTGCCAGCAGTTACAGGAGTAGACAGGCCGGGGAGCTGTTTTTT	CASSYRSRQAGELFF
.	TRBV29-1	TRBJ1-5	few	TGCAGCGTTGTCGTAGACTTCAATCAGCCGCAGCATTTT	CSVVVDFNQPQHF
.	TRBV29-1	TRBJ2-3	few	TGCAGCGTTGTGGGGGACCCACTTAGCACAGATACGCAGTATTTT	CSVVGDPLSTDTQYF
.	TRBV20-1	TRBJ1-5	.	TGCAGTGCTAGACACCAGGGCTCCAGGGGCAATCAGCCCCAGCATTTT	CSARHQGSRGNQPQHF
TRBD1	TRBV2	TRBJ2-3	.	TGTGCCAGCAGTAGGACAGGGTTACTGACAGATACGCAGTATTTT	CASSRTGLLTDTQYF
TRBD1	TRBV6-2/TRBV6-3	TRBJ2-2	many	TGTGCCAGTACCGGGACAGGGTTCGGGGAGCTGTTTTTT	CASTGTGFGELFF
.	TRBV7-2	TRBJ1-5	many	TGTGCCAGCAGCTTAGCGGCCGTTTACAATCAGCCCCAGCATTTT	CASSLAAVYNQPQHF
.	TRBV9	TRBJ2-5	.	TGTGCCAGCAGCGTAGCAGGGCTAGAGACCCAGTACTTC	CASSVAGLETQYF
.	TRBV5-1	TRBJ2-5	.	TGCGCCAGCAGCATCGGAGGACGGCGCGTAGAGACCCAGTACTTC	CASSIGGRRVETQYF
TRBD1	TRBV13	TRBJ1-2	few	TGTGCCAGCAGCCCTAGGACAGGGTGGGTTGGCTACACCTTC	CASSPRTGWVGYTF
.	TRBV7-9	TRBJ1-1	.	TGTGCCAGCAGCTTAGATTCCAGGGAAACTTTCTTT	CASSLDSRETFF
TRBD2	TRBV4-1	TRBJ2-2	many	TGCGCCAGCAGCCAAGCCTTCCGGGGGGGCCGGGCAAGCGGGGAGCTGTTTTTT	CASSQAFRGGRASGELFF
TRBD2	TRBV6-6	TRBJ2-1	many	TGTGCCAGCAGTTACTCGAGAGCGGGGGGGCCGGGTGAGCAGTTCTTC	CASSYSRAGGPGEQFF
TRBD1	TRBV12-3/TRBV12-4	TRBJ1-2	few	TGTGCCAGCAGCCGACAGGGGGCAGGCGGCTATGGCTACACCTTC	CASSRQGAGGYGYTF
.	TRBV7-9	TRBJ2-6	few	TGTGCCAGCAGCCTCACAGAGGGGGCCAACGTCCTGACTTTC	CASSLTEGANVLTF
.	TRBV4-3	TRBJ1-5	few	TGCGCCAGCAGCCAAGCGGACGGACGGATATTGCATTTT	CASSQADGRILHF